Below, 30 T cell receptor beta chains from the same sample are listed, as sequenced in a study of shared clonotypes between healthy human individuals. This table comes from immunoSEQ multiplex PCR, and its TCRdb copy is limited to in-frame clones, with some not included. The sample includes about 2.2 million clones, just under 95% of them seen just once. Naive CD8 isolation took CD45RO-negative cells positively selected for CCR7 and excluded terminally differentiated effector memory CD45RA+ cells. The sample comprised naive CD8+ T cells from PBMCs. These receptors originate from a man aged 18 to 29 in good health. Some clones in this sample may be carry-over from other donors' samples.

Worth noting for this clone: Additional DNA sequences in this sample encode the identical CDR3. The chain has TRBV19 and TRBJ2-1; 8 bases fit TRBD2. V lost 2 bases to trimming and J lost 4 bases; unmatched junction nucleotides: 4. The CDR3 is made up of 15 amino acids. CDR1 is LNHDA, CDR2 SQIVND, per germline (reference sequence). The CDR3 DNA reads as TGTGCCAGTAGTATAAGTAGCGGGATTTACAATGAGCAGTTCTTC. Its translation is CASSISSGIYNEQFF.

Points on this clone: Other nucleotide sequences in the sample specify the same CDR3. The V gene is TRBV5-1, the J gene TRBJ1-1, with no clear D. The CDR3 has 13 amino acids. Germline V gives CDR1 SGHRS, CDR2 YFSETQ. V dropped 2 bases and J dropped 1 base, with 6 bases sitting between them. CDR3 loop: CASSFWGNTEAFF. CDR3 nucleotides: TGCGCCAGCAGCTTCTGGGGGAACACTGAAGCTTTCTTT.

The chain recombines TRBV28 with TRBJ1-2; D gene unclear. Between the trimmed V and J ends, which lost 7 bases and 4 bases, there was a span of 13 bases. This CDR3 comprises 13 residues. Germline V CDR1 and CDR2: MDHEN, SYDVKM. The CDR3: CASKNPPAYGYTF. The CDR3, as DNA: TGTGCCAGCAAAAACCCACCGGCCTATGGCTACACCTTC.

The chain recombines TRBV29-1 with TRBJ2-1, with 8 bases aligning to TRBD2. The J segment lost 9 bases and the V segment lost 3 bases, leaving 22 bases of the junction unmatched. CDR1 SQVTM and CDR2 ANQGSEA come from the germline V gene. This CDR3 is 18 amino acids long. This CDR3 reads CSVESVLLTGGPAGEQFF. CDR3 nucleotide sequence: TGCAGCGTTGAGTCGGTCCTTTTGACGGGAGGGCCGGCGGGTGAGCAGTTCTTC.

Of note for this clone: This same CDR3 is encoded by further DNA sequences in the sample. V gene TRBV27 combines with J gene TRBJ2-7, with D perhaps given as TRBD1 or TRBD2 (5 bases each). Deletions cut 0 bases from V and 0 bases from J, with 9 bases between. The CDR3 spans 15 residues. Germline CDR1 and CDR2: MNHEY and SMNVEV (reference sequence). CDR3 in amino acids: CASSLSGTSSYEQYF. In DNA, the CDR3 is TGTGCCAGCAGTTTATCGGGGACCAGCTCCTACGAGCAGTACTTC.

This rearrangement joins TRBV13 to TRBJ2-3, with D perhaps matching TRBD2 (6 bases). Per the germline V gene, CDR1 is PRHDT and CDR2 is FYEKMQ (reference sequence). The CDR3 is 17 residues long. V was shortened by 5 bases and J by 3 bases, with 21 bases between the two germline ends. DNA for the CDR3: TGTGCCAGCAGCCCTACCGACACTATACGGGGGACAGATACGCAGTATTTT. Its translation: CASSPTDTIRGTDTQYF.

For this clone: The sample holds other DNA sequences that translate to the same CDR3. The rearrangement uses TRBV9 and TRBJ2-7; TRBD1 matches 8 bases. The CDR3 has 13 amino acids. The germline V gene encodes CDR1 SGDLS and CDR2 YYNGEE. The V segment lost 4 bases and the J segment 3 bases; nucleotides outside the gene matches: 3. The CDR3 region has the DNA TGTGCCAGCAGCCCAGGGACAGGCTACGAGCAGTACTTC. Residues: CASSPGTGYEQYF.

The genes are TRBV4-1 and TRBJ2-7, with TRBD2 matching 10 bases. V was clipped by 0 bases and J by 3 bases; unmatched bases: 8. The germline V gene has CDR1 MGHRA and CDR2 YSYEKL. This CDR3 is 17 amino acids long. The CDR3 region is CASSQDRAGGPVYEQYF. CDR3 nucleotides: TGCGCCAGCAGCCAAGATCGAGCGGGAGGGCCTGTCTACGAGCAGTACTTC.

This clone was observed a single time. The V gene is TRBV4-1, the J gene TRBJ1-5, with TRBD1 as a possible D gene (6 bases). The V gene lost 1 base and the J gene lost 3 bases, with 13 bases spanning the gap. The CDR3 totals 16 residues. Per germline, CDR1 MGHRA and CDR2 YSYEKL. The CDR3 spells CASSQALGQHNQPQHF. CDR3 DNA sequence: TGCGCCAGCAGCCAAGCTCTAGGACAGCACAATCAGCCCCAGCATTTT.

The gene calls are TRBV4-1 and TRBJ2-1, with TRBD2 matching 9 bases. This CDR3 is 18 amino acids long. With V trimmed by 0 bases and J by 3 bases, 9 bases remained unmatched. CDR1 is MGHRA, CDR2 YSYEKL, per germline. In DNA form, the CDR3 reads TGCGCCAGCAGCCAAGAGGGGACTAGCCCCATGGGCTACAATGAGCAGTTCTTC. This gives the protein CASSQEGTSPMGYNEQFF.

This clone was counted only a few times. V usage is TRBV19 and J usage is TRBJ1-5; D is ambiguous. Trimming shortened V by 5 bases and J by 2 bases, and 10 bases separated the two germline ends. The CDR3 consists of 14 residues. Germline loops: CDR1 LNHDA, CDR2 SQIVND (reference sequence). This CDR3 reads CASSVLGGNQPQHF. The CDR3 DNA follows: TGTGCCAGTAGTGTTTTAGGTGGCAATCAGCCCCAGCATTTT.

The chain links TRBV5-1 to TRBJ2-7; 9 bases line up with TRBD1. Germline CDR1 is SGHRS and CDR2 is YFSETQ. This CDR3 is built from 14 residues. V shed 6 bases, J shed 3 bases, and the junction held 7 bases outside the gene matches. Here the CDR3 DNA reads TGCGCCAGCATCACCCCGGGACAGGGCTACGAGCAGTACTTC. Protein: CASITPGQGYEQYF.

The rearrangement joins TRBV10-2 to TRBJ1-2; TRBD1 is a possible D gene (5 bases). V lost 5 bases to trimming and J lost 6 bases, with 10 bases between them. Looked up from germline, CDR1 is WSHSY and CDR2 is SAAADI. CDR3 length: 12 residues. CDR3 coding DNA: TGCGCCAGCAGTATCAGGGCCGATGGCTACACCTTC. Encoded protein: CASSIRADGYTF.

The rearrangement joins TRBV9 to TRBJ1-3; no clear D gene. Germline V gene sequence: CDR1 SGDLS, CDR2 YYNGEE. V lost 0 bases to trimming and J lost 0 bases, with 10 bases between them. The CDR3 sequence is 16 residues long. The CDR3 coding sequence is TGTGCCAGCAGCGTAGGAGGCGGGTTCTCTGGAAACACCATATATTTT. Protein sequence: CASSVGGGFSGNTIYF. Supplemented by reference TRBV9 and TRBJ1-3, the full variable domain reads DSGVTQTPKHLITATGQRVTLRCSPRSGDLSVYWYQQSLDQGLQFLIQYYNGEERAKGNILERFSAQQFPDLHSELNLSSLELGDSALYFCASSVGGGFSGNTIYFGEGSWLTVV.

The rearrangement joins TRBV4-1 to TRBJ2-3; 8 bases agree with TRBD1. CDR3 size: 19 residues. The V gene's germline CDR1 is MGHRA and CDR2 YSYEKL. Trimming cost V 1 base and J 2 bases; bases outside gene matches: 14. The CDR3 nucleotides read TGCGCCAGCAGCCAAGGGACCGTACGACAGGGGCCAAACACAGATACGCAGTATTTT. This gives the protein CASSQGTVRQGPNTDTQYF.

This clone was counted only a few times. The chain carries TRBV30 and TRBJ1-1, with D uncertain. Germline CDR1 is GTSNPN and CDR2 is SVGIG (reference sequence). CDR3 length: 15 amino acids. V was pared by 0 bases and J by 5 bases, with 16 bases between. CDR3 sequence: CAWSVIRPLQTEAFF. In DNA form, the CDR3 reads TGTGCCTGGAGTGTAATTAGGCCCCTCCAGACTGAAGCTTTCTTT.

This clone was seen only once. No DNA is shown, since the ends of the CDR3 on it are uncertain; the CDR3 is the one TCRdb lists. V is TRBV27 and J is TRBJ2-2; the table's D call TRBD1 went unverified against the DNA. The germline CDR1 and CDR2 sequences are MNHEY and SMNVEV (reference sequence). The CDR3 numbers 17 amino acids, ends counted. The CDR3 protein is CASSLDNRGLRAGELFF.

The rearrangement uses TRBV27 and TRBJ2-3; TRBD2 matches 12 bases. The CDR3 spans 16 residues. The V gene end was trimmed by 6 bases and the J gene end by 4 bases; junction bases not matched to a gene: 8. Germline V gene data show CDR1 as MNHEY and CDR2 as SMNVEV (reference sequence). CDR3 in amino acids: CASSPGTSGLADTQYF. For the CDR3, the DNA is TGTGCCAGCAGCCCCGGGACTAGCGGGTTGGCAGATACGCAGTATTTT.

This clone was detected only a few times. This same CDR3 is encoded by further DNA sequences in the sample. The V and J genes are TRBV9 and TRBJ1-2, with 7 bases aligning to TRBD1. CDR3 size: 15 residues. The V and J ends lost 0 bases and 1 base, in that order; junction bases with no gene match: 3. CDR1 and CDR2 from the germline V gene are SGDLS and YYNGEE. The chain's CDR3 is CASSVGAGGNYGYTF. The CDR3 DNA sequence: TGTGCCAGCAGCGTAGGGGCAGGGGGTAACTATGGCTACACCTTC. Full variable domain (remainder filled in from reference TRBV9 and TRBJ1-2): DSGVTQTPKHLITATGQRVTLRCSPRSGDLSVYWYQQSLDQGLQFLIQYYNGEERAKGNILERFSAQQFPDLHSELNLSSLELGDSALYFCASSVGAGGNYGYTFGSGTRLTVV.

The chain has TRBV5-1 and TRBJ2-4; TRBD1 agrees at 10 bases. The germline V gene encodes CDR1 SGHRS and CDR2 YFSETQ. The V segment lost 2 bases and the J segment 2 bases; nucleotides outside the gene matches: 10. This CDR3 comprises 18 residues. For the CDR3, the DNA is TGCGCCAGCAGCTTACCCAACCGACAGGGGGCCTCCAAAAACATTCAGTACTTC. This encodes CASSLPNRQGASKNIQYF. The variable domain in full, with the rest retrieved from reference TRBV5-1 and TRBJ2-4, is KAGVTQTPRYLIKTRGQQVTLSCSPISGHRSVSWYQQTPGQGLQFLFEYFSETQRNKGNFPGRFSGRQFSNSRSEMNVSTLELGDSALYLCASSLPNRQGASKNIQYFGAGTRLSVL.

The gene calls are TRBV30 and TRBJ1-2; D gene ambiguous. This CDR3 contains 12 residues. Germline V gene lookup returns CDR1 GTSNPN and CDR2 SVGIG (reference sequence). V lost 1 base and J lost 8, with 11 bases in between. The CDR3 DNA sequence: TGTGCCTGGAGTGCAGTTCCTTGGGGCTACACCTTC. It translates to CAWSAVPWGYTF.

This chain joins TRBV5-1 and TRBJ2-1; D possibly matches TRBD1 or TRBD2 (5 bases each). The germline V gene encodes CDR1 SGHRS and CDR2 YFSETQ. Trimming shortened V by 2 bases and J by 1 base, and 19 bases separated the two germline ends. The CDR3 contains 18 residues. The CDR3 spells CASSFGTGLYLSYNEQFF. The CDR3 nucleotides read TGCGCCAGCAGCTTTGGGACCGGGCTCTATTTGTCCTACAATGAGCAGTTCTTC.

J is TRBJ2-2 and V is TRBV7-9; TRBD1 matches 9 bases. CDR3 size: 16 residues. Germline lookup yields CDR1 SEHNR and CDR2 FQNEAQ (reference sequence). J gave up 5 bases and V 6 bases, and 10 bases lay outside the gene matches. The CDR3 DNA follows: TGTGCCAGCAGGGTTCCGGGACAGGGATTGACCGGGGAGCTGTTTTTT. Protein product: CASRVPGQGLTGELFF.

This clone was counted only a few times. The J gene is TRBJ1-5, the V gene TRBV19, with no clear D. The CDR3 spans 14 residues. Trimming left V 3 bases short and J 0 bases short, with 6 bases between. The germline gives CDR1 LNHDA, CDR2 SQIVND (reference sequence). The CDR3 DNA sequence: TGTGCCAGTAGTATGGGATTTAGCAATCAGCCCCAGCATTTT. Residues: CASSMGFSNQPQHF.

The chain recombines TRBV9 with TRBJ2-1; 11 bases fit TRBD2. CDR1 and CDR2 (germline): SGDLS, YYNGEE. Losses at the gene ends were 0 bases for V and 3 bases for J; bases not matched to a gene: 5. The CDR3 length is 17 residues. CDR3 in amino acids: CASSVGRLAGLYNEQFF. DNA for the CDR3: TGTGCCAGCAGCGTAGGTCGACTAGCGGGACTCTACAATGAGCAGTTCTTC.

V gene TRBV30 combines with J gene TRBJ2-1; TRBD2 is a possible D gene (5 bases). This CDR3 contains 16 residues. V was trimmed by 4 bases and J by 4 bases, leaving 20 bases between them. Germline V gene sequence: CDR1 GTSNPN, CDR2 SVGIG (reference sequence). The chain's CDR3 is CAWTTRLERGYNEQFF. CDR3 sequence (DNA): TGTGCCTGGACAACTCGACTGGAACGGGGATACAATGAGCAGTTCTTC.

This clone was counted once. The chain carries TRBV19 and TRBJ1-5, with no clear D. V was clipped by 3 bases and J by 4 bases, with 7 bases between them. CDR3 length equals 13 residues. Germline V gives CDR1 LNHDA, CDR2 SQIVND (reference sequence). The CDR3 region is CASSIKGNQPQHF. The CDR3 DNA follows: TGTGCCAGTAGTATTAAGGGAAATCAGCCCCAGCATTTT.

There are a few counts of this clone. The chain combines TRBV7-9 with TRBJ1-2; no firm D call. V gave up 5 bases and J gave up 4 bases, with 20 bases separating them. This CDR3 region has 16 residues. Germline CDR1 is SEHNR and CDR2 is FQNEAQ (reference sequence). CDR3 protein: CASSPRSGTMSYGYTF. The CDR3 DNA reads as TGTGCCAGCAGCCCCCGGTCCGGTACCATGAGCTATGGCTACACCTTC.

The gene calls are TRBV19 and TRBJ2-1, with 13 bases matching TRBD2. V was pared by 7 bases and J by 7 bases, with 10 bases of the junction left unmatched. Germline CDR1 LNHDA, CDR2 SQIVND (reference sequence). The CDR3 is 16 amino acids. CDR3 DNA: TGTGCCAGTAATCTGGGACTAGCGGGACTGAGAAATGAGCAGTTCTTC. Amino acid sequence: CASNLGLAGLRNEQFF.

The chain links TRBV2 to TRBJ1-2; D is ambiguous. The germline gives CDR1 SNHLY, CDR2 FYNNEI. The V end lost 2 bases, the J end lost 6 bases, and 22 bases lay between the germline ends. The CDR3 is made up of 17 amino acids. The CDR3 loop reads CASSELYQVVGYNGYTF. CDR3 in DNA: TGTGCCAGCAGTGAATTGTACCAAGTGGTAGGGTATAATGGCTACACCTTC.